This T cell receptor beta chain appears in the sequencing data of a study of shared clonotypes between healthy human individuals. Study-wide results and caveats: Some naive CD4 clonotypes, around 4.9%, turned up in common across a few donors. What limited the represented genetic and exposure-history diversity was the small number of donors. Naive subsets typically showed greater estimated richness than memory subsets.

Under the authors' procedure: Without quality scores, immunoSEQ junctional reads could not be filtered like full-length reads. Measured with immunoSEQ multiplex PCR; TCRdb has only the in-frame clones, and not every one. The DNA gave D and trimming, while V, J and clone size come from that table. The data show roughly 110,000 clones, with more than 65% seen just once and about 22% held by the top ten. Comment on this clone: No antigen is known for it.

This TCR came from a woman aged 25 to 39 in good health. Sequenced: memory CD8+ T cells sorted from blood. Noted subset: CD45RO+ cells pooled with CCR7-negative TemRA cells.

As DNA, the CDR3 is TGTGCCAGCAGCGGCAGGGAGTCTGGGGCCAACGTCCTGACTTTC. It is translated as CASSGRESGANVLTF. J is TRBJ2-6 and V is TRBV2; D possibly uses TRBD1 or TRBD2 (5 bases each). The germline gives CDR1 SNHLY, CDR2 FYNNEI. The CDR3 runs 15 residues. Trimming pared 6 bases from V and 1 base from J, leaving 10 bases between.